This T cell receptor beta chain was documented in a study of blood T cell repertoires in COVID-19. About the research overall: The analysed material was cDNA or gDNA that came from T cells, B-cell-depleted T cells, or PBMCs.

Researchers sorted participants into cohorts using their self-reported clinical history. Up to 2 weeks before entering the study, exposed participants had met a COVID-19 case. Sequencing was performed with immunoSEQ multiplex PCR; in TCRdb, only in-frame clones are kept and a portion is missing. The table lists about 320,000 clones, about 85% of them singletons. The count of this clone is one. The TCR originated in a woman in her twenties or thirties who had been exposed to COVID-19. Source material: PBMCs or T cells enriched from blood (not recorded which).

This CDR3 is CASSLFLPSGAAGETQYF. The CDR3 DNA reads TGTGCCAGCAGTTTATTTCTACCTAGTGGGGCGGCTGGGGAGACCCAGTACTTC. V gene TRBV28 combines with J gene TRBJ2-5; D possibly corresponds to TRBD1 (5 bases). Trimming pared 1 base from V and 5 bases from J, leaving 23 bases between. The CDR3 has 18 amino acids. From germline, CDR1 is MDHEN and CDR2 SYDVKM. Using reference TRBV28 and TRBJ2-5 for the parts outside the CDR3, the full variable domain is DVKVTQSSRYLVKRTGEKVFLECVQDMDHENMFWYRQDPGLGLRLIYFSYDVKMKEKGDIPEGYSVSREKKERFSLILESASTNQTSMYLCASSLFLPSGAAGETQYFGPGTRLLVL.